Each of the 5 T cell receptor beta chains below was sequenced from the same sample in a study of shared clonotypes between healthy human individuals. Assay: immunoSEQ multiplex PCR; the TCRdb copy retains only in-frame clones and omits some. The repertoire holds 2 million or so clones, with over 85% as singletons. The sequenced sample consisted of naive CD4+ T cells sorted from blood. Subset given: CD45RA+ positively selected. All receptors derive from a man between 18 and 29 years old in good health.

The rearrangement links TRBV30 to TRBJ2-2, with 8 bases matching TRBD2. Trimming removed 2 bases from V and 3 bases from J; junction bases left unmatched: 8. CDR1 is GTSNPN, CDR2 SVGIG, per germline (reference sequence). This CDR3 contains 16 residues. The CDR3 is CAWSPLAGTHTGELFF. The CDR3 bases are TGTGCCTGGAGTCCCTTAGCGGGGACTCACACCGGGGAGCTGTTTTTT.

This clone was seen more than once but under ten times. The chain recombines TRBV2 with TRBJ2-7; D not resolved. The CDR3 has 13 residues. Trimming left V 1 base short and J 6 bases short, with 10 bases between. The V gene's germline CDR1 is SNHLY and CDR2 FYNNEI. CDR3 coding DNA: TGTGCCAGCAGTGAAGTGTCGAGGATCGAGCAGTACTTC. Its protein is CASSEVSRIEQYF. Complete variable domain (other parts from reference TRBV2 and TRBJ2-7): EPEVTQTPSHQVTQMGQEVILRCVPISNHLYFYWYRQILGQKVEFLVSFYNNEISEKSEIFDDQFSVERPDGSNFTLKIRSTKLEDSAMYFCASSEVSRIEQYFGPGTRLTVT.

This clone has a single count. The chain links TRBV5-1 to TRBJ1-2, with a tentative D call TRBD1 (5 bases). Germline V gene lookup returns CDR1 SGHRS and CDR2 YFSETQ. The V end lost 5 bases, the J end lost 4 bases, and 12 bases lay between the germline ends. The CDR3 is 13 residues long. CDR3 sequence (DNA): TGCGCCAGCAGGGCAGGGAGTACCTATGGCTACACCTTC. As protein: CASRAGSTYGYTF.

The V gene is TRBV5-1, the J gene TRBJ1-3; D uncertain. The V end lost 1 base, the J end lost 0 bases, and 8 bases lay between the germline ends. CDR1 and CDR2 from the germline V gene are SGHRS and YFSETQ. This CDR3 contains 15 residues. The CDR3 loop is CASSLTPGSGNTIYF. The CDR3 nucleotides are TGCGCCAGCAGCTTGACACCCGGCTCTGGAAACACCATATATTTT.

CDR3 coding DNA: TGTGCCAGCAGTGTCAGATGGGGGGATGGCTACACCTTC. The encoded protein is CASSVRWGDGYTF. The chain recombines TRBV6-1 with TRBJ1-2, with D possibly TRBD1 on 5 matching bases. The CDR3 is made up of 13 amino acids. The germline gives CDR1 MNHNS, CDR2 SASEGT. Between the trimmed V and J ends, which lost 4 bases and 6 bases, there was a span of 12 bases.